This TCR beta chain was documented in a study of cytomegalovirus exposure and HLA in healthy donors. This clone was counted only a few times. What it binds is not known. Investigators did not record CMV serostatus for this donor. Findings of the study overall: Among TCR beta chains of equal frequency, HLA-associated ones were more clonally expanded in a later analysis.

It was with 60 Vbeta and 13 Jbeta primers that the PCR ran. Authors' processing steps: Later work found around 80 million unique TCR beta chains, with 9.5 million to 14 million shared. TCRdb's table, derived via immunoSEQ multiplex PCR, lists solely in-frame clones and lacks some. Clone size and V and J calls were adopted from that table, with D and trimming inferred from the DNA. The data contain over 75,000 clones, under 75% of them singletons. The TCR comes from a human donor in good health. Sequenced material: PBMCs.

CDR3: CASSFQSTIGANVLTF. The CDR3 DNA reads TGTGCCAGCAGCTTCCAGTCGACAATCGGGGCCAACGTCCTGACTTTC. This chain connects TRBV7-9 to TRBJ2-6; D not resolved. There are 16 residues in the CDR3. Trimming took off 3 bases at V and 4 bases at J, with 13 bases between the two ends. Germline-derived CDR1 and CDR2 are SEHNR and FQNEAQ (reference sequence).